The 5 T cell receptor beta chains below all came from one sample that was sequenced in a study of blood T cell repertoires in COVID-19. The assay was immunoSEQ multiplex PCR, and TCRdb's table has in-frame clones only and misses some. This sample has 350,000 to 450,000 clones, with around nine tenths found just once. Sequencing input: peripheral blood. The receptors stem from a human donor in a cohort sampled during active COVID-19.

The rearrangement uses TRBV2 and TRBJ2-6; D is unresolved. V was clipped by 3 bases and J by 1 base, with 7 bases between them. The germline V gene encodes CDR1 SNHLY and CDR2 FYNNEI. The CDR3 sequence is 15 residues long. The CDR3 DNA is TGTGCCAGCAGTGATGACATGTCTGGGGCCAACGTCCTGACTTTC. Protein product: CASSDDMSGANVLTF.

This clone was seen a single time. This chain connects TRBV6-5 to TRBJ2-3, with 8 bases aligning to TRBD1. CDR1 and CDR2 from the germline V gene are MNHEY and SVGAGI. The V gene end was trimmed by 10 bases and the J gene end by 0 bases; junction bases not matched to a gene: 6. The CDR3 consists of 14 residues. This CDR3 reads CAIRQGKSTDTQYF. In nucleotides, the CDR3 is TGTGCCATCCGACAGGGGAAAAGCACAGATACGCAGTATTTT.

J is TRBJ2-5 and V is TRBV7-3; D perhaps matches TRBD2 (5 bases). V was clipped by 2 bases and J by 2 bases, with 6 bases between them. CDR1 and CDR2 (germline): SGHTA, FQGTGA. CDR3 length: 13 residues. CDR3 residues: CASSLGGQETQYF. The CDR3 DNA sequence: TGTGCCAGCAGCTTAGGAGGTCAAGAGACCCAGTACTTC.

The V call is TRBV3-1 (or the pseudogene TRBV3-2), the J call TRBJ1-3; tentative D call: TRBD1 (5 bases). Trimming shortened V by 3 bases and J by 7 bases, and 13 bases separated the two germline ends. Germline lookup yields CDR1 LGHDT and CDR2 YNNKEL (reference sequence). This CDR3 is 14 amino acids long. In DNA form, the CDR3 reads TGTGCCAGCAGCCAGTCCGGGGGTGTGAACACCATATATTTT. Protein: CASSQSGGVNTIYF.

V is TRBV2 and J is TRBJ2-6; unclear D gene. CDR1 and CDR2 from the germline V gene are SNHLY and FYNNEI. The CDR3 loop spans 15 amino acids. The V and J ends lost 6 bases and 0 bases respectively, with 9 bases between them. CDR3 DNA: TGTGCCAGCAGACAGAGCCACTCTGGGGCCAACGTCCTGACTTTC. Residues: CASRQSHSGANVLTF.